This T cell receptor beta chain is drawn from a study of blood T cell repertoires in COVID-19. Here immunoSEQ multiplex PCR was the method, and the copy in TCRdb shows in-frame clones only, minus some. The sample shows roughly 180,000 clones, around 90% of them seen only once. The receptor was isolated from a woman aged 25-40 years who had recovered from COVID-19. Material: PBMCs or T cells enriched from blood (not recorded which).

In DNA form, the CDR3 reads TGTGCCAGCAGTCTAGGGGGCCCCGGTGGCTACACCTTC. This gives the protein CASSLGGPGGYTF. The rearrangement uses TRBV12-3 or TRBV12-4 and TRBJ1-2; 7 bases agree with TRBD1. After removal of 5 bases from V and 7 bases from J, the junction contained 7 bases not matched to a gene. The length of the CDR3 is 13 residues.